Given below is one T cell receptor beta chain in context. The antigen is undetermined. The data belong to a study of resident and recirculating memory T cells in vitiligo. As for the study in general: Samples were epidermis from two lesional and two nonlesional sites, plus PBMCs.

Stable vitiligo meant no lesion change over the previous 6 months. Measured with immunoSEQ multiplex PCR; TCRdb has only the in-frame clones, and not every one. The sample shows more than 35,000 clones, about 90% of them seen only once. The study, taken as a whole, reports: Clonality differed among vitiligo lesions, with no unique dominant clone.

The receptor was derived from a male donor with vitiligo. Sample: blood.

CDR3 coding DNA: TGTGCCAGCAGTTTTAGCGGGATCAACACCGGGGAGCTGTTTTTT. This gives the protein CASSFSGINTGELFF. The chain has TRBV6-5 and TRBJ2-2; 8 bases map to TRBD2. The CDR3 has 15 residues. The V gene end was trimmed by 4 bases and the J gene end by 2 bases; junction bases not matched to a gene: 3. Germline V CDR1 and CDR2: MNHEY, SVGAGI.